The clone carrying this T cell receptor (beta chain) has only one observation. V trimming: 2 bases; J trimming: 2 bases; junction bases outside the gene matches: 8. Germline CDR1 reads SGDLS; CDR2 reads YYNGEE. The length of the CDR3 is 17 residues. The source of the sample is a study of identifying expanded T cells in peripheral blood. Some clones are missing from TCRdb's copy, which holds only in-frame ones; the method was immunoSEQ multiplex PCR. This sample has around 100,000 clones; 88% occur once, and the top ten carry about 5.5%. The chain recombines TRBV9 with TRBJ2-2; 8 nucleotides agree with TRBD2. This TCR came from a person aged 18 to 70 in good health. The sequenced sample consisted of blood. CDR3 sequence: CASSVPLAGRNTGELFF. The CDR3 nucleotides are TGTGCCAGCAGCGTCCCTTTAGCGGGGAGAAACACCGGGGAGCTGTTTTTT.